The rows below give T cell receptor beta chains drawn from one sample of a study of T cell responses to AZD1222 COVID-19 vaccine. The assay was immunoSEQ multiplex PCR, and TCRdb's table has in-frame clones only and misses some. The sample gives over 150,000 clones, less than 90% of which show up once; around 2.9% is in the top ten. This sample comprised peripheral blood, obtained on day 0 of AZD1222 vaccination. The source is an adult in good health. The CDR3 runs from the conserved cysteine through the conserved F or W. Each record gives: D gene, clone size, J gene, V gene, CDR3 DNA, CDR3 protein. D genes are given only for firm matches. Only some rows state a clone size, as once, few, many or a class for expanded clones.

NA,NA,TRBJ1-5,TRBV6-1,TGTGCCAGCAGTGAAGTTACAGCGTATCGGCCCCAGCATTTT,CASSEVTAYRPQHF
TRBD1,once,TRBJ2-5,TRBV9,TGTGCCAGCAGCTATGGACAGGGGGCATGGGAGACCCAGTACTTC,CASSYGQGAWETQYF
NA,NA,TRBJ2-6,TRBV7-9,TGTGCCAGTAGGGACGGTAGTGGGGCCAACGTCCTGACTTTC,CASRDGSGANVLTF
NA,few,TRBJ2-3,TRBV7-9,TGTGCCAGCGTCCCGGGACCCCTAACAGATACGCAGTATTTT,CASVPGPLTDTQYF
NA,NA,TRBJ2-7,TRBV25-1,TGTGCCAGCAGTGAGGGGGACGAGCAGTACTTC,CASSEGDEQYF
TRBD1,NA,TRBJ1-6,TRBV6-2/TRBV6-3,TGTGCCAGCAGTGACAGGGGGAGTTCACCCCTCCACTTT,CASSDRGSSPLHF
NA,NA,TRBJ1-2,TRBV24-1,TGTGCCACCAGTGAGGTCAGGGGCCGCAAGACCTTC,CATSEVRGRKTF
TRBD1,NA,TRBJ1-5,TRBV2,TGTGCCAGCAGTCAACAGGGGTCCTGGGATCAGCCCCAGCATTTT,CASSQQGSWDQPQHF
NA,NA,TRBJ1-1,TRBV4-3,TGCGCCAGCAGCCAAGACCCCCCGGGCAGGGCGACTGAAGCTTTCTTT,CASSQDPPGRATEAFF
NA,NA,TRBJ1-1,TRBV7-9,TGTGCCAGCAGCCCCGCTCGGGTGAACACTGAAGCTTTCTTT,CASSPARVNTEAFF
TRBD1,NA,TRBJ1-5,TRBV7-2,TGTGCCAGCAGCTTGGACAGGGTCAATCAGCCCCAGCATTTT,CASSLDRVNQPQHF
NA,NA,TRBJ2-7,TRBV9,TGTGCCAGCAGCGTAGATTCTCTGGGGGAGCAGTACTTC,CASSVDSLGEQYF
NA,once,TRBJ2-3,TRBV2,TGTGCCAGCATCGGCAGGGGCACAGATACGCAGTATTTT,CASIGRGTDTQYF
TRBD1,NA,TRBJ2-3,TRBV5-1,TGCGCCAGCAGCCCGGGACAGGGTTACGCAGATACGCAGTATTTT,CASSPGQGYADTQYF
NA,NA,TRBJ2-7,TRBV9,TGTGCCAGCAGCGTAGGGGGCGGGACGGAAGCCTACGAGCAGTACTTC,CASSVGGGTEAYEQYF
NA,NA,TRBJ1-5,TRBV30,TGTGCCTGGAGTTATGTAGACGGTAGCAATCAGCCCCAGCATTTT,CAWSYVDGSNQPQHF
NA,NA,TRBJ1-5,TRBV3-1/TRBV3-2,TGTGCCAGCAGCCAATCGGACGGAAATCAGCCCCAGCATTTT,CASSQSDGNQPQHF
TRBD1,NA,TRBJ1-5,TRBV2,TGTGCCAGCAGGGAATCGACAGGGAGCAATCAGCCCCAGCATTTT,CASRESTGSNQPQHF
NA,NA,TRBJ1-3,TRBV12-3/TRBV12-4,TGTGCCAGCAGTTTGAAAAACACCATATATTTT,CASSLKNTIYF
TRBD1,NA,TRBJ1-1,TRBV10-3,TGTGCCACCGGGGACAGGGAGAACACTGAAGCTTTCTTT,CATGDRENTEAFF
NA,NA,TRBJ2-7,TRBV15,TGTGCCACCAGCAGAGATTTAAGCTCCCACGAGCAGTACTTC,CATSRDLSSHEQYF
TRBD1,NA,TRBJ1-1,TRBV6-5,TGTGCCAGTGAGGACAGGGGAAACACTGAAGCTTTCTTT,CASEDRGNTEAFF
NA,NA,TRBJ2-2,TRBV2,TGTGCCAGCACGATCGCCGGGGAGCTGTTTTTT,CASTIAGELFF
TRBD1,NA,TRBJ1-2,TRBV4-3,TGCGCCAGCAGCCCGGACAGGGCGGGGAAGGGTGGCTACACCTTC,CASSPDRAGKGGYTF
NA,NA,TRBJ1-3,TRBV6-6,TGTGCCAGCACATCAGGGGTATCTGGAAACACCATATATTTT,CASTSGVSGNTIYF
TRBD2,NA,TRBJ2-7,TRBV7-4,TGTGCCAGCAGCCCCCCGGAAGCGGGGGAGGTATACGAGCAGTACTTC,CASSPPEAGEVYEQYF
NA,NA,TRBJ2-5,TRBV11-2,TGTGCCAGCAGCTTTTCTAAGTACCAAGAGACCCAGTACTTC,CASSFSKYQETQYF